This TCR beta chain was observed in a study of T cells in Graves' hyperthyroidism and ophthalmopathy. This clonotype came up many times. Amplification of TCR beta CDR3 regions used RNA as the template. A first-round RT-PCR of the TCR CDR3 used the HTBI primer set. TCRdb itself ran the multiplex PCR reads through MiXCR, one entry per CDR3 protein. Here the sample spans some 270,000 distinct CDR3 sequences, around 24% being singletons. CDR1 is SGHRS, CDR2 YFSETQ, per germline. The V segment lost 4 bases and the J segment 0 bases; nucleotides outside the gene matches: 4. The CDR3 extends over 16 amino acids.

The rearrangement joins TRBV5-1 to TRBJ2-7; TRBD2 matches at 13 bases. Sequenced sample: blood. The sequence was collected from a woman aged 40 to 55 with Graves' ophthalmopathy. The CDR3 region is CASSVGTSGNSYEQYF. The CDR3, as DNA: TGCGCCAGCAGCGTCGGGACTAGCGGGAACTCCTACGAGCAGTACTTC.